The clone carrying this T cell receptor beta chain was found many times. For TCRbeta, the library was prepared with unique molecular identifiers. TCRdb re-analysed the PCR reads in MiXCR, keeping a single row per CDR3 protein. Among a few hundred thousand distinct CDR3 sequences, 9.7% were seen once, and the ten largest hold approximately 4.7%. The CDR3 runs 16 residues. Trimming took off 0 bases at V and 7 bases at J, with 18 bases between the two ends. Germline CDR1 is KGHSH and CDR2 is LQKENI. This sample is drawn from a study of T-cell reconstitution after alpha-beta-depleted transplantation in children.

The TCR sequence derives from a human donor who donated a stem cell graft to a child with SCID. Here the sequenced sample was PBMCs from the stem cell graft donor, taken from the stem cell graft. The V and J genes are TRBV18 and TRBJ2-5, with D uncertain. CDR3 nucleotide sequence: TGTGCCAGCTCACCACCTACACAGACCACATTGGGGACCCAGTACTTC. Encoded protein: CASSPPTQTTLGTQYF. The variable domain in full, with the rest retrieved from reference TRBV18 and TRBJ2-5, is NAGVMQNPRHLVRRRGQEARLRCSPMKGHSHVYWYRQLPEEGLKFMVYLQKENIIDESGMPKERFSAEFPKEGPSILRIQQVVRGDSAAYFCASSPPTQTTLGTQYFGPGTRLLVL.